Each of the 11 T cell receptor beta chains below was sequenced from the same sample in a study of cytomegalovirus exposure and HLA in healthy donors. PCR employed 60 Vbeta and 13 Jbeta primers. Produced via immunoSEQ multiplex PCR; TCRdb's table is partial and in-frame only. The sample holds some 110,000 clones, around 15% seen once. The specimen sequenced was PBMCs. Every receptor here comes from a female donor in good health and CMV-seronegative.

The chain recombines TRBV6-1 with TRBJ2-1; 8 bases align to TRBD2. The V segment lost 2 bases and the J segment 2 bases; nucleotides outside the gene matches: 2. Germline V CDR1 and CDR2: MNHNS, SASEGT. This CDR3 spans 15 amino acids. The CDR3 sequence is CASSESGGPYNEQFF. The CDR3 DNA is TGTGCCAGCAGTGAAAGCGGGGGCCCCTACAATGAGCAGTTCTTC.

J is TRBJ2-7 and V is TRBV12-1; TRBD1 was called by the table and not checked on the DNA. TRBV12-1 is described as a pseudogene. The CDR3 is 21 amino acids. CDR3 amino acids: CASSFFRTGNPFYPPPYEQYF. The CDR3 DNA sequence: TGTGCCAGCAGCTTTTTTAGGACAGGGAACCCTTTTTACCCTCCTCCCTACGAGCAGTACTTC.

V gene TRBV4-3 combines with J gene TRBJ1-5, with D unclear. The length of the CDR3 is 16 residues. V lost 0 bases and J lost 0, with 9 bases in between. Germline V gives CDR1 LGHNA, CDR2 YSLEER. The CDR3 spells CASSQDWAASNQPQHF. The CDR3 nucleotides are TGCGCCAGCAGCCAAGACTGGGCAGCTAGCAATCAGCCCCAGCATTTT.

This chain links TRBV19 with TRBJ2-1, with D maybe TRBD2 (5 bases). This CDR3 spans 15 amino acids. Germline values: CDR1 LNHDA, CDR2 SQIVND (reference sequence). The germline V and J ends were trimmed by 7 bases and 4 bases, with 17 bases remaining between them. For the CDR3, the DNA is TGTGCCAGTACCCCTCGGTTAACGGGGTACAATGAGCAGTTCTTC. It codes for CASTPRLTGYNEQFF.

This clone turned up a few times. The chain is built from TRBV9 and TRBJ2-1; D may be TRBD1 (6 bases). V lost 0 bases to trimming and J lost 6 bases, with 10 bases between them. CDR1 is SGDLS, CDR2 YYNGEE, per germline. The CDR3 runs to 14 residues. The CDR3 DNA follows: TGTGCCAGCAGCGTAGAGGTCAGGGGCAATGAGCAGTTCTTC. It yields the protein CASSVEVRGNEQFF.

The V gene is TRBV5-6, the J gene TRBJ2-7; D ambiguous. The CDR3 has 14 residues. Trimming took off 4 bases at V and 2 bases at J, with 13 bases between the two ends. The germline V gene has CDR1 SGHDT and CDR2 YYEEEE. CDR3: CASSRVDRTYEQYF. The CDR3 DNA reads TGTGCCAGCAGCCGGGTCGACCGCACCTACGAGCAGTACTTC.

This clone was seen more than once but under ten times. The CDR3 DNA follows: TGTGCCAGCAGTTATACAGGGGGCAGGCCCGTGGGGGTAGGCGAGGGCTACACCTTC. This encodes CASSYTGGRPVGVGEGYTF. The chain is built from TRBV5-4 and TRBJ1-2; 9 bases match TRBD1. The junction had 25 bases not matched to a gene; V was cut back by 5 bases and J by 8 bases. CDR3 size: 19 residues. Germline V lookup: CDR1 SGHNT, CDR2 YYREEE (reference sequence).

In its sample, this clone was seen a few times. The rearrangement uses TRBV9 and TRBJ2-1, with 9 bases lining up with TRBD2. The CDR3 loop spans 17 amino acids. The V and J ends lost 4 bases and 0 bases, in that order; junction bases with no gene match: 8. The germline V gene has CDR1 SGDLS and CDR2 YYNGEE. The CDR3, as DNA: TGTGCCAGCAGCCCGGGGACTAGCACCTTCTCCTACAATGAGCAGTTCTTC. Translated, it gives CASSPGTSTFSYNEQFF.

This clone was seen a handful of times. The CDR3 DNA reads TGTGCCAGCAGCTTACACTCCTACGAGCAGTACTTC. Translation gives CASSLHSYEQYF. J is TRBJ2-7 and V is TRBV7-2, with no clear D. Germline loops: CDR1 SGHTA, CDR2 FQGNSA. Trimming took off 2 bases at V and 0 bases at J, with 2 bases between the two ends. This CDR3 contains 12 residues. Drawing the rest from reference TRBV7-2 and TRBJ2-7, the complete variable domain is GAGVSQSPSNKVTEKGKDVELRCDPISGHTALYWYRQSLGQGLEFLIYFQGNSAPDKSGLPSDRFSAERTGGSVSTLTIQRTQQEDSAVYLCASSLHSYEQYFGPGTRLTVT.

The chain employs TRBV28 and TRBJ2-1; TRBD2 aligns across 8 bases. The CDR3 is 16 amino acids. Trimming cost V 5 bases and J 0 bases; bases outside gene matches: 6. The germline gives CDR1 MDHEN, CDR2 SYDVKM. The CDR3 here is CASSVTSGVSYNEQFF. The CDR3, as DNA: TGTGCCAGCAGTGTCACTAGCGGTGTCTCCTACAATGAGCAGTTCTTC. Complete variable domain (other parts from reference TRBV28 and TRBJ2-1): DVKVTQSSRYLVKRTGEKVFLECVQDMDHENMFWYRQDPGLGLRLIYFSYDVKMKEKGDIPEGYSVSREKKERFSLILESASTNQTSMYLCASSVTSGVSYNEQFFGPGTRLTVL.

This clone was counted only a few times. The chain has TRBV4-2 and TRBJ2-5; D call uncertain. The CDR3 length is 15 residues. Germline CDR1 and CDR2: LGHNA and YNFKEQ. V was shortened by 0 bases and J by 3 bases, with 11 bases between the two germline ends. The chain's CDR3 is CASSQDRRNEETQYF. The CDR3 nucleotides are TGTGCCAGCAGCCAAGATAGGCGGAACGAAGAGACCCAGTACTTC.